The present T cell receptor beta chain was sequenced within a study of shared clonotypes between healthy human individuals. Per the original methods: Filtering differed because ImmunoSEQ produced junction-only sequences that carried no quality scores. Profiled with immunoSEQ multiplex PCR; TCRdb holds only in-frame clones, not every one. That table is the source of V, J and clone size, and D and trimming were worked out from the DNA. The sample lists about 110,000 clones; about two thirds were seen once. Findings and caveats of the study: Clonotypes shared by all four donors outscored non-shared clonotypes in generation probability.

CD8 memory fractions consisted of CD45RO+ and CCR7-negative CD45RA+ TemRA cells together. This clone has a handful of counts. Its target is not known. The CDR3 has 12 residues. V lost 10 bases, J lost 0 bases, and 8 bases lay in between. CDR1 and CDR2 (germline): SEHNR, FQNEAQ (reference sequence). The V gene is TRBV7-9, the J gene TRBJ2-3; D unresolved. Sequencing was performed on memory CD8+ T cells sorted from blood. Subset meaning: CD45RO+ cells pooled with CCR7-negative TemRA cells. The clonotype was recovered from a woman in her twenties or thirties in good health. In nucleotides, the CDR3 is TGTGCCACCCAGGCTAGCACAGATACGCAGTATTTT. Amino acid sequence: CATQASTDTQYF.